The 28 T cell receptor beta chains presented below share a single source sample, sequenced in a study of T-cell reconstitution after alpha-beta-depleted transplantation in children (dated by TCRdb to the mid-2010s). This sample's treatment or condition label indicates: allogeneic hematopoietic cell transplantation with graft depleted of TCRalphabeta T cells and CD19 B cells. Library preparation used PCR. For sequencing, an Illumina HiSeq 2500 was employed. Molecular barcoding was employed in the preparation of TCR libraries, with unique molecular identifiers being used to normalize TCRbeta repertoire quantification. Using fastp trimming at Q25 and MiXCR clonotype assembly, TCRdb reanalyzed the public sequencing data and kept in-frame beta chains. Every distinct CDR3 protein forms one entry, paired with its most common genes and DNA. Here the sample has some 830,000 distinct CDR3 sequences; about 15% occur a single time. The ten largest make up approximately 5% of the sample.

This specimen consisted of PBMCs, mostly from graft donor cells, obtained 360 days after TCRalphabeta/CD19-depleted stem cell transplant. These receptors came from a male patient aged 10 to 17 who had a stem cell transplant for acute lymphoblastic leukemia, so the T cells may come from the graft donor.

The rearrangement links TRBV11-2 to TRBJ1-6, with unresolved D. Germline-derived CDR1 and CDR2 are SGHAT and FQNNGV. The CDR3 extends over 15 amino acids. V lost 0 bases and J 14 bases, leaving 17 bases between the germline ends. The CDR3 DNA reads TGTGCCAGCAGCTTAGATCGAGGGCGGCCCGATTCCCTCCACTTT. Its protein is CASSLDRGRPDSLHF.

Many counts were recorded for this clonotype. The chain recombines TRBV20-1 with TRBJ2-7; D possibly matches TRBD1 or TRBD2 (5 bases each). Looked up from germline, CDR1 is DFQATT and CDR2 is SNEGSKA (reference sequence). The CDR3 totals 11 residues. With 6 bases removed from V and 3 bases from J, the gap between germline ends came to 9 bases. The CDR3 coding sequence is TGCAGTGCCGGGGCGCACTACGAGCAGTACTTC. As protein: CSAGAHYEQYF.

This clonotype was recorded at least ten times. The V call is TRBV4-1, the J call TRBJ2-1, with 7 bases lining up with TRBD2. V lost 1 base to trimming and J lost 5 bases; unmatched junction nucleotides: 2. The CDR3 consists of 14 residues. Germline CDR1 and CDR2: MGHRA and YSYEKL. The CDR3 coding sequence is TGCGCCAGCAGCCAAGTTGGGGGGGACAATGAGCAGTTCTTC. Amino acids: CASSQVGGDNEQFF.

DNA of the CDR3: TGCAGCGTTGAAGACCGGACCCCGAGCTACGAGCAGTACTTC. Translating gives CSVEDRTPSYEQYF. This rearrangement joins TRBV29-1 to TRBJ2-7; no reliable D call. The germline CDR1 and CDR2 sequences are SQVTM and ANQGSEA. The CDR3 contains 14 residues. The germline V and J ends were trimmed by 0 bases and 3 bases, with 12 bases remaining between them.

The chain combines TRBV5-1 with TRBJ2-3; TRBD2 aligns across 16 bases. CDR1 and CDR2 (germline): SGHRS, YFSETQ. Unmatched junction bases numbered 11, after V lost 6 bases and J lost 1 base. The CDR3 covers 19 residues. This chain's CDR3 is CASTLGRGTSGRGTDTQYF. The CDR3 nucleotides are TGCGCCAGCACCCTTGGCCGAGGGACTAGCGGGAGGGGCACAGATACGCAGTATTTT.

The chain joins TRBV3-1 to TRBJ2-5, with D possibly TRBD2 on 5 matching bases. Germline V gives CDR1 LGHDT, CDR2 YNNKEL (reference sequence). CDR3 size: 14 residues. V was shortened by 10 bases and J by 2 bases, with 17 bases between the two germline ends. Here the CDR3 DNA reads TGTGCCACCTCCCCGCGGGTCGGTCAAGAGACCCAGTACTTC. Protein product: CATSPRVGQETQYF.

This clonotype was observed many times. The rearrangement links TRBV9 to TRBJ1-4; 11 bases align to TRBD1. Germline V gene lookup returns CDR1 SGDLS and CDR2 YYNGEE. The CDR3 is 15 residues long. V was pared by 0 bases and J by 8 bases, with 3 bases of the junction left unmatched. The CDR3 is CASSVGGQGEEKLFF. The CDR3 DNA is TGTGCCAGCAGCGTAGGGGGACAGGGGGAAGAAAAACTGTTTTTT.

Only a few counts were recorded for this clonotype. In DNA, the CDR3 is TGTGCCAGCAACCCGGGTGGGACTAGGCTCTACAATGAGCAGTTCTTC. This translates into CASNPGGTRLYNEQFF. The V call is TRBV14, the J call TRBJ2-1; 8 bases align to TRBD2. The trim removed 7 bases at V and 3 bases at J, leaving 11 bases unmatched. The CDR3 length is 16 residues. Germline CDR1 is SGHDN and CDR2 is FVKESK.

A few counts support this clonotype. The CDR3 region has the DNA TGTGCCAGCAGCGACAAAGGGACTAGCATCACGCACGAGCAGTACTTC. Protein sequence: CASSDKGTSITHEQYF. V usage is TRBV7-8 and J usage is TRBJ2-7; 9 nucleotides line up with TRBD2. Germline assignment: CDR1 SGHVS and CDR2 FQNEAQ. V trimming: 5 bases; J trimming: 5 bases; junction bases outside the gene matches: 13. The CDR3 is 16 residues long.

This clonotype was recorded a few times. The CDR3 is CASSRGRVTDTQYF. CDR3 coding DNA: TGTGCCAGCAGCCGCGGGAGAGTCACAGATACGCAGTATTTT. This chain connects TRBV27 to TRBJ2-3; TRBD2 aligns across 7 bases. Trimming removed 6 bases from V and 2 bases from J; junction bases left unmatched: 5. The CDR3 runs 14 residues. The germline V gene has CDR1 MNHEY and CDR2 SMNVEV (reference sequence).

This clonotype came up a few times. This rearrangement joins TRBV27 to TRBJ2-3; 7 positions agree with TRBD1. V trimming: 5 bases; J trimming: 3 bases; junction bases outside the gene matches: 8. This CDR3 is 15 amino acids long. The V gene's germline CDR1 is MNHEY and CDR2 SMNVEV (reference sequence). CDR3 in DNA: TGTGCCAGCAGTATAAACAGGGGACGGACAGATACGCAGTATTTT. As protein: CASSINRGRTDTQYF.

The J gene is TRBJ2-2, the V gene TRBV12-3 or TRBV12-4; 10 bases match TRBD1. The ends lost 7 bases at V and 7 bases at J; junction bases unmatched: 12. The CDR3 contains 16 residues. The DNA for the CDR3 is TGTGCCAGCACCCCGACAGGGGGCCTATGGGGCGGGGAGCTGTTTTTT. This sequence encodes CASTPTGGLWGGELFF.

This clonotype has ten or more counts. The rearrangement joins TRBV15 to TRBJ1-5; 10 nucleotides agree with TRBD1. There are 14 residues in the CDR3. CDR1 LNHNV and CDR2 YYDKDF come from the germline V gene (reference sequence). V lost 1 base, J lost 11 bases, and 5 bases stayed unmatched. The CDR3 region is CATSRVDRGQAQHF. The CDR3 nucleotides read TGTGCCACCAGCAGAGTAGACAGGGGGCAAGCCCAGCATTTT.

This chain joins TRBV2 and TRBJ2-1; D unresolved. CDR3 size: 15 residues. Deletions cut 3 bases from V and 3 bases from J, with 12 bases between. CDR1 and CDR2 (germline): SNHLY, FYNNEI. CDR3 in amino acids: CASSEKAWGYNEQFF. As DNA, the CDR3 is TGTGCCAGCAGTGAGAAGGCCTGGGGCTACAATGAGCAGTTCTTC.

This chain's CDR3 is CASSLTTGAAEPQHF. CDR3 bases: TGCGCCAGCAGCCTAACGACAGGGGCCGCCGAGCCCCAGCATTTT. The rearrangement joins TRBV5-1 to TRBJ1-5, with 8 bases fitting TRBD1. There are 15 residues in the CDR3. Unmatched junction bases numbered 11, after V lost 4 bases and J lost 8 bases. The germline CDR1 and CDR2 sequences are SGHRS and YFSETQ. The entire variable domain, with the rest obtained from reference TRBV5-1 and TRBJ1-5, is as follows: KAGVTQTPRYLIKTRGQQVTLSCSPISGHRSVSWYQQTPGQGLQFLFEYFSETQRNKGNFPGRFSGRQFSNSRSEMNVSTLELGDSALYLCASSLTTGAAEPQHFGDGTRLSIL.

This clonotype was observed a handful of times. The J gene is TRBJ2-1, the V gene TRBV29-1, with 8 bases aligning to TRBD2. V lost 4 bases to trimming and J lost 0 bases; unmatched junction nucleotides: 2. The CDR3 has 14 amino acids. Germline V lookup: CDR1 SQVTM, CDR2 ANQGSEA. The CDR3, as DNA: TGCAGCGTTGGGACTAGCAGCTCCTACAATGAGCAGTTCTTC. Amino acid sequence: CSVGTSSSYNEQFF.

This clonotype was seen only a few times. The CDR3 here is CASRRLSEDNQPQHF. In DNA, the CDR3 is TGTGCCAGCAGGCGGCTATCTGAAGATAATCAGCCCCAGCATTTT. V is TRBV12-3 or TRBV12-4 and J is TRBJ1-5, with unresolved D. V shed 6 bases and J shed 4 bases, with 16 bases lying between them. CDR3 size: 15 residues.

This clonotype was observed at least ten times. The chain has TRBV3-1 and TRBJ2-3; possibly TRBD1 for D (6 bases). V was shortened by 4 bases and J by 2 bases, with 13 bases between the two germline ends. Germline CDR1 is LGHDT and CDR2 is YNNKEL (reference sequence). The CDR3 spans 15 residues. CDR3 region: CASSRAGVNTDTQYF. As DNA, the CDR3 is TGTGCCAGCAGCCGCGCAGGGGTTAACACAGATACGCAGTATTTT.

The chain carries TRBV7-9 and TRBJ2-1; 8 bases match TRBD2. CDR3 size: 15 residues. CDR1 and CDR2 (germline): SEHNR, FQNEAQ (reference sequence). Losses at the gene ends were 5 bases for V and 4 bases for J; bases not matched to a gene: 7. CDR3 DNA sequence: TGTGCCAGCAGCCTCAGCGGGAGAATTTACAATGAGCAGTTCTTC. This gives the protein CASSLSGRIYNEQFF.

This clonotype was found a few times. The V call is TRBV20-1, the J call TRBJ1-2; a weak D match, TRBD1 (6 bases). The CDR3 covers 14 residues. Between the trimmed V and J ends, which lost 3 bases and 8 bases, there was a span of 19 bases. Germline-derived CDR1 and CDR2 are DFQATT and SNEGSKA (reference sequence). The CDR3 DNA reads as TGCAGTGCTAGGGCTGGGTGGGGGCGATTCGGCTACACCTTC. This sequence encodes CSARAGWGRFGYTF.

The V gene is TRBV5-6, the J gene TRBJ2-7; TRBD2 aligns across 13 bases. Germline CDR1 and CDR2: SGHDT and YYEEEE. The V segment lost 4 bases and the J segment 1 base; nucleotides outside the gene matches: 2. The CDR3 has 15 residues. The CDR3 spells CASSGTSGVSYEQYF. CDR3 coding DNA: TGTGCCAGCAGCGGGACTAGCGGGGTTTCCTACGAGCAGTACTTC. Full variable domain (rest looked up from reference TRBV5-6 and TRBJ2-7): DAGVTQSPTHLIKTRGQQVTLRCSPKSGHDTVSWYQQALGQGPQFIFQYYEEEERQRGNFPDRFSGHQFPNYSSELNVNALLLGDSALYLCASSGTSGVSYEQYFGPGTRLTVT.

This clonotype was found a few times. The chain joins TRBV12-3 or TRBV12-4 to TRBJ2-7; 7 bases line up with TRBD2. The V gene end was trimmed by 6 bases and the J gene end by 0 bases; junction bases not matched to a gene: 5. CDR3 length equals 14 residues. CDR3 sequence reads: CASRIGGSSYEQYF. As DNA, the CDR3 is TGTGCCAGCAGGATCGGGGGGAGCTCCTACGAGCAGTACTTC.

This clonotype has only a few counts. The J gene is TRBJ1-2, the V gene TRBV12-3 or TRBV12-4; unclear D gene. CDR3 length: 11 amino acids. V was clipped by 5 bases and J by 12 bases, with 13 bases between them. The CDR3 region is CASSLDGVDTF. CDR3 bases: TGTGCCAGCAGTCTGGACGGTGTGGACACCTTC.

This chain links TRBV12-5 with TRBJ2-3, with D maybe TRBD1 (5 bases). Germline V gene lookup returns CDR1 LGHNT and CDR2 FRNRAP. The CDR3 is 18 amino acids. V dropped 2 bases and J dropped 5 bases, with 23 bases sitting between them. The CDR3 nucleotides are TGTGCTAGTGGTTTGCCACCCGGGCTGGGTCCAGGGTTAGATACGCAGTATTTT. This translates into CASGLPPGLGPGLDTQYF. The full variable domain, rest sourced from reference TRBV12-5 and TRBJ2-3, is DARVTQTPRHKVTEMGQEVTMRCQPILGHNTVFWYRQTMMQGLELLAYFRNRAPLDDSGMPKDRFSAEMPDATLATLKIQPSEPRDSAVYFCASGLPPGLGPGLDTQYFGPGTRLTVL.

The chain combines TRBV7-9 with TRBJ2-3; 8 bases are a match to TRBD1. Per germline, CDR1 SEHNR and CDR2 FQNEAQ (reference sequence). This CDR3 spans 16 amino acids. V lost 3 bases, J lost 3 bases, and 8 bases stayed unmatched. The CDR3 nucleotides are TGTGCCAGCAGCTTCAGTCCCGGGACAGGAACAGATACGCAGTATTTT. Amino acids: CASSFSPGTGTDTQYF.

This rearrangement joins TRBV6-2 or TRBV6-3 to TRBJ2-7, with D possibly TRBD2 on 5 matching bases. Trimming shortened V by 2 bases and J by 4 bases, and 15 bases separated the two germline ends. CDR1 and CDR2 from the germline V gene are MNHEY and SVGEGT. This CDR3 spans 15 amino acids. The CDR3 region is CASSYRRARSYEQYF. CDR3 sequence (DNA): TGTGCCAGCAGTTACCGGCGGGCCAGATCTTACGAGCAGTACTTC.

In its sample, this clonotype was seen a few times. V gene TRBV29-1 combines with J gene TRBJ1-1; 12 positions agree with TRBD1. Germline V lookup: CDR1 SQVTM, CDR2 ANQGSEA. V lost 7 bases to trimming and J lost 5 bases; unmatched junction nucleotides: 8. The CDR3 extends over 14 amino acids. The CDR3: CSAGQGAPWTEAFF. In DNA form, the CDR3 reads TGCAGCGCGGGACAGGGGGCGCCCTGGACTGAAGCTTTCTTT.

This clonotype has just a few counts. The chain carries TRBV7-3 and TRBJ2-3, with D hard to call. Germline V gene lookup returns CDR1 SGHTA and CDR2 FQGTGA. Trimming left V 4 bases short and J 4 bases short, with 9 bases between. The CDR3 contains 13 residues. The CDR3 region has the DNA TGTGCCAGCAGCTCCTTCCCCGCAGATACGCAGTATTTT. This sequence encodes CASSSFPADTQYF.